This record looks at one T cell receptor (beta chain) sequence and its context. Its antigen is as yet unknown. Method: immunoSEQ multiplex PCR; TCRdb's copy keeps in-frame clones and lacks some. The table records about 120,000 clones, about nine tenths of them present only once. The data were obtained in a study of graft-versus-host responses after intestinal transplantation. About the study: Recipients were all induced with anti-thymocyte globulin, then given tacrolimus and steroids for roughly 3 years.

Study conclusions and caveats: The recipient marrow held GvH clones, and some of them showed up first in ileum or blood. Early after transplant, HvG declines were associated with peak levels of circulating GvH clones.

Trimming cost V 3 bases and J 2 bases; bases outside gene matches: 6. The V gene's germline CDR1 is SGHAT and CDR2 FQNNGV. This CDR3 is built from 15 residues. This material consisted of unstimulated CD4+ T cells sorted from spleen or lymph node cells, taken before intestinal transplant. The TCR comes from a human donor who received an intestinal transplant. The rearrangement joins TRBV11-2 to TRBJ2-5; TRBD2 matches at 7 bases. This CDR3 reads CASSFRRGEQETQYF. The CDR3 DNA follows: TGTGCCAGCAGCTTCCGTCGGGGGGAACAAGAGACCCAGTACTTC.